The present T cell receptor beta chain was sequenced within a study of chemoradiotherapy in HPV16-positive cancers. The repertoire was sequenced with immunoSEQ multiplex PCR; TCRdb's copy has only in-frame clones and lacks some. The sample yields 25,000 to 40,000 clones, approximately 90% seen once. Germline V gene lookup returns CDR1 WNHNN and CDR2 SYGVQD (reference sequence). This CDR3 is 15 amino acids long. The V and J ends lost 3 bases and 6 bases, in that order; junction bases with no gene match: 4. The source was blood, collected from a patient who underwent chemoradiotherapy. The V call is TRBV10-1, the J call TRBJ2-1, with 11 bases lining up with TRBD2. The source is a human donor with HPV-associated anogenital cancer. CDR3: CASSESLAGGNEQFF. The CDR3 DNA reads as TGCGCCAGCAGTGAATCTCTAGCGGGGGGCAATGAGCAGTTCTTC.